Reported below is one TCR beta chain. Its cognate antigen is unknown. Within the sample, other DNA sequences also encode this same CDR3. V lost 0 bases and J lost 8, with 5 bases in between. CDR3 length: 12 residues. Germline CDR1 MGHRA, CDR2 YSYEKL. This record belongs to a study of shared clonotypes between healthy human individuals. On the study more broadly: Serving as donors were two women and a few men, whose ages spanned 18 to 49.

Study observations and caveats: Sharing across a few donors was seen in about 5% of naive CD4 clonotypes.

Naive CD8 cells comprised CD45RO-negative, CCR7-positively selected cells, excluding terminally differentiated effector memory CD45RA+ cells. Every one of the donors was a Caucasian adult that lived in Nashville, Tennessee. In the original workflow: ImmunoSEQ only sent back junction sequences with no quality scores, so filtering was done differently. Repertoires were generated with immunoSEQ multiplex PCR, while TCRdb's copy carries only in-frame clones and drops some. D and trimming were read from the DNA, whereas the V and J calls and clone size are those reported in that table. The repertoire holds approximately 2,000,000 clones, with roughly 93% as singletons.

The receptor's source is a man aged 18 to 29 in good health. Some clones in this sample may be carry-over from other donors' samples. Input material: naive CD8+ T cells from PBMCs. V is TRBV4-1 and J is TRBJ2-1, with no clear D. CDR3 region: CASSQDGHEQFF. The CDR3, as DNA: TGCGCCAGCAGCCAAGATGGCCATGAGCAGTTCTTC.